This entry describes one TCR beta chain. What it recognizes is unknown. The time point: newly diagnosed GD, antithyroid drugs for less than 3 months. Following extraction of RNA from PBMCs, that RNA was used to make the TCR library. The V and J ends lost 0 bases and 6 bases respectively, with 17 bases between them. The CDR3 has 16 amino acids. Germline V lookup: CDR1 MNHEY, CDR2 SVGAGI. This sample is part of a study of regulatory T cells in long-lasting Graves disease. In the study overall: Prior antithyroid drug treatment in newly diagnosed Graves' patients lasted under 3 months. Findings of the study overall: The number of shared public clonotypes was higher in persistent patients (fewer than 3,000) than new patients (more than 850). Relative to newly diagnosed Graves' patients, persistent ones had lower TCR diversity.

Relying on iRepertoire HTBI primers and Arm-PCR of CDR3 regions, the team built TCR beta libraries. A single record per CDR3 protein comes from TCRdb applying MiXCR to the multiplex PCR reads. The sample shows a few hundred thousand distinct CDR3 sequences, 18% of them seen only once. This TCR was recovered from a female donor with Graves disease. This specimen consisted of peripheral blood mononuclear cells (PBMCs), obtained at new diagnosis, from a patient treated with antithyroid drugs. The J gene is TRBJ1-2, the V gene TRBV6-5; D is unclear. CDR3 in amino acids: CASSYSISITGNGYTF. The CDR3, as DNA: TGTGCCAGCAGTTACTCGATATCCATCACCGGGAATGGCTACACCTTC.